This is a list of T cell receptor beta chains from one sample in a study of human T cells and chemical hapten exposure. TCRdb fed the RACE reads into MiXCR, producing one record per CDR3 protein. The sample lists 240,000 or so distinct CDR3 sequences, about 8.1% seen once, with 2% to 2.5% in the top ten. The material was whole blood, obtained in connection with sensitization to the hapten diphenylcyclopropenone (DPC). Receptor source: a woman in her thirties or forties with alopecia areata. Some clones in this sample may be carry-over from other donors' samples. The CDR3 runs from the conserved cysteine through the conserved F or W. Each record gives: clone size, V gene, J gene, D gene, CDR3 DNA, CDR3 protein. D genes are given only for firm matches. Some rows mark clone size as missing; the rest say once, few, many or name a class of expanded clone.

>.|TRBV20-1|TRBJ2-3|TRBD2
TGCAGTGCTATACCAGCGGGAGGGCCGGGAGATACGCAGTATTTT
CSAIPAGGPGDTQYF
>.|TRBV7-6|TRBJ2-7|TRBD1
TGTGCCAGCAGCTTAGTTCAGGGGACAGAGTACGAGCAGTACTTC
CASSLVQGTEYEQYF
>many|TRBV20-1|TRBJ1-1|.
TGCAGTGCTAGGAAATTCTTGGACACTGAAGCTTTCTTT
CSARKFLDTEAFF
>.|TRBV29-1|TRBJ2-6|.
TGCAGCGTGGTGCGCTCCTCTGGGGCCAACGTCCTGACTTTC
CSVVRSSGANVLTF
>.|TRBV28|TRBJ1-1|.
TGTGCCAGCAGTTTTAGTCTGGGGGGAGTGAACACTGAAGCTTTCTTT
CASSFSLGGVNTEAFF
>many|TRBV28|TRBJ1-2|.
TGTGCCAGCAGACAGGGCCTTCGCGGCTACACCTTC
CASRQGLRGYTF
>.|TRBV12-3/TRBV12-4|TRBJ1-3|.
TGTGCCAGCAGTCCGAGACGAGGGCCTGGAAACACCATATATTTT
CASSPRRGPGNTIYF
>few|TRBV6-5|TRBJ2-2|.
TGTGCCAGCAGTTACGGGACACTGAACACCGGGGAGCTGTTTTTT
CASSYGTLNTGELFF
>.|TRBV2|TRBJ2-5|TRBD2
TGTGCCAGCAGTGTTCAGGACCTAGGGAGGGCCCAGTACTTC
CASSVQDLGRAQYF
>.|TRBV15|TRBJ2-4|TRBD1
TGTGCCACCGGGACAGGGGGCCGGAACATTCAGTACTTC
CATGTGGRNIQYF
>few|TRBV6-1|TRBJ1-3|.
TGTGCCAGCAACGTCAATCTCTCTGGAAACACCATATATTTT
CASNVNLSGNTIYF
>.|TRBV6-2/TRBV6-3|TRBJ1-6|TRBD1
TGTGCCACGACCGGACAGGGAACTACTAAAGGCTATAATTCACCCCTCCACTTT
CATTGQGTTKGYNSPLHF
>few|TRBV7-2|TRBJ2-7|TRBD2
TGTGCCAGCAGCTTAGTGGGACTAGCGGGAGAGGTAGAATACTTC
CASSLVGLAGEVEYF
>many|TRBV27|TRBJ2-2|.
TGTGCCAGCACCCGACAGGGAGGTGCCGGGGAGCTGTTTTTT
CASTRQGGAGELFF
>.|TRBV6-6|TRBJ2-7|.
TGTGCCAGCAGTTTGAACAGTATCTACGAGCAGTACTTC
CASSLNSIYEQYF
>.|TRBV2|TRBJ2-1|.
TGTGCCAGCACATGGGGTCCATGGAGCTCCTACAATGAGCAGTTCTTC
CASTWGPWSSYNEQFF
>many|TRBV28|TRBJ2-1|.
TGTGCCAGCAGTTTTCGTGGGAGAAGGTACAATGAGCAGTTCTTC
CASSFRGRRYNEQFF
>.|TRBV7-2|TRBJ2-1|TRBD2
TGTGCCAGCAGCTTAGCCCCTAGCGGCCACTACAATGAGCAGTTCTTC
CASSLAPSGHYNEQFF
>few|TRBV20-1|TRBJ1-1|TRBD1
TGCAGTGCTAGACGTCCCGGGACAGGGACGGGCACTGAAGCTTTCTTT
CSARRPGTGTGTEAFF
>few|TRBV4-3|TRBJ1-2|.
TGCGCCAGCAGCCAAGAATGGCCCAGGGCCTACGGCTACACCTTC
CASSQEWPRAYGYTF
>few|TRBV6-5|TRBJ2-1|TRBD2
TGTGCCAGCAGCCCCGGGACTACTATATACAATGAGCAGTTCTTC
CASSPGTTIYNEQFF
>many|TRBV5-1|TRBJ2-1|.
TGCGCCAGCAGCGGGGGCAGTAGCGGTCACAATGAGCAGTTCTTC
CASSGGSSGHNEQFF
>.|TRBV5-1|TRBJ2-7|.
TGCGCCAGCAGCTTGAGGGCCGGGCGCTACGAGCAGTACTTC
CASSLRAGRYEQYF
>.|TRBV29-1|TRBJ2-7|TRBD1
TGCAGCGTTGAAGTACGGGACAGCTCCTACGAGCAGTACTTC
CSVEVRDSSYEQYF
>few|TRBV25-1|TRBJ2-5|TRBD2
TGTGCCAGCAGTGCCCGGACTAGCGGGAGAGGAGAGACCCAGTACTTC
CASSARTSGRGETQYF
>few|TRBV29-1|TRBJ2-5|.
TGCAGCGTTGAAGTCGGGGAGACCCAGTACTTC
CSVEVGETQYF
>many|TRBV5-1|TRBJ1-1|.
TGCGCCAGCAGCCCTAGGGAGGGCCTGAACACTGAAGCTTTCTTT
CASSPREGLNTEAFF
>few|TRBV7-7|TRBJ2-5|.
TGTGCTAGCAGCTACGATAACCAAGAGACCCAGTACTTC
CASSYDNQETQYF
>.|TRBV4-3|TRBJ2-3|TRBD1
TGCGCCAGCAGCCCTCGCGGGACAGGGGAGGTAGATACGCAGTATTTT
CASSPRGTGEVDTQYF
>many|TRBV12-3/TRBV12-4|TRBJ1-2|.
TGTGCCGCCCGAAGGAGGTCCTCCTATGGCTACACCTTC
CAARRRSSYGYTF
>many|TRBV12-3/TRBV12-4|TRBJ2-3|.
TGTGCCAGCAGTTTCGGGGGAGACGGGGATACGCAGTATTTT
CASSFGGDGDTQYF
>many|TRBV28|TRBJ1-4|.
TGTGCCAGCAGTCCAACAGGGTATGAAAAACTGTTTTTT
CASSPTGYEKLFF
>.|TRBV6-5|TRBJ1-1|.
TGTGCCAGCAGTTACTTCAGGGTCGACACTGAAGCTTTCTTT
CASSYFRVDTEAFF
>few|TRBV7-8|TRBJ2-3|TRBD2
TGTGCCAGCAGCCCCCGGACTAGCGGGAGTTCAGATACGCAGTATTTT
CASSPRTSGSSDTQYF
>.|TRBV28|TRBJ2-3|.
TGTGCCAGCAGTCCGGCCGGGCGCACAGATACGCAGTATTTT
CASSPAGRTDTQYF
>many|TRBV4-3|TRBJ1-1|.
TGCGCCAGCAGCCAAGATCAAGGCAGGGGTCCTGAAGCTTTCTTT
CASSQDQGRGPEAFF
>.|TRBV29-1|TRBJ1-2|.
TGCAGCGTTGAGGAAAGCGGCTACACCTTC
CSVEESGYTF
>many|TRBV28|TRBJ2-3|TRBD2
TGTGCCAGCAGTTTATTGACTAGCACCACAGATACGCAGTATTTT
CASSLLTSTTDTQYF
>few|TRBV7-2|TRBJ2-1|.
TGTGCCAGCAGCTTAGGCGCGGACTACTCCCATGAGCAGTTCTTC
CASSLGADYSHEQFF
>.|TRBV7-2|TRBJ2-3|.
TGTGCCAGCAGCATCTCCCCCCCCAGCGTACTCACAGATACGCAGTATTTT
CASSISPPSVLTDTQYF
>many|TRBV9|TRBJ1-5|.
TGTGCCAGCAGCAAAGAGCCAGGGAAGGGGCAGCCCCAGCATTTT
CASSKEPGKGQPQHF
>.|TRBV20-1|TRBJ1-5|.
TGCAGTGCTAGTATTGCAGGGAAGGATAATCAGCCCCAGCATTTT
CSASIAGKDNQPQHF
>.|TRBV7-9|TRBJ2-1|.
TGTGCCAGCAGCCCACAACTGGGGTTCCGGTTCTTC
CASSPQLGFRFF
>.|TRBV29-1|TRBJ2-2|TRBD2
TGCAGCGTTGAAGAGGGACTAGCGGGAGGGATCGACACCGGGGAGCTGTTTTTT
CSVEEGLAGGIDTGELFF
>.|TRBV7-2|TRBJ2-7|.
TGTGCCAGCAGCTTAGCCGCGGGGCAACAATACGAGCAGTACTTC
CASSLAAGQQYEQYF
>many|TRBV29-1|TRBJ2-7|TRBD1
TGCAGCGCTCGAAGGACAGGGGTGGACGACGAGCAGTACTTC
CSARRTGVDDEQYF
>.|TRBV28|TRBJ1-5|TRBD1
TGTGCCAGCAGTTCCCCTCAGGGGGCTTTCAATCAGCCCCAGCATTTT
CASSSPQGAFNQPQHF
>many|TRBV6-5|TRBJ2-7|TRBD2
TGTGCCAGCAGTCCTAGCGGGAGGGCACTCGAGCAGTACTTC
CASSPSGRALEQYF
>.|TRBV7-9|TRBJ1-5|.
TGTGCCAGCAGCTCTCAAGGCAATCAGCCCCAGCATTTT
CASSSQGNQPQHF
>.|TRBV25-1|TRBJ2-1|TRBD2
TGTGCCAGCAGTGAAAGCGGGAGATCCAATGAGCAGTTCTTC
CASSESGRSNEQFF
>many|TRBV7-6|TRBJ2-7|.
TGTGCCAGCAGCTTATCCCCGCTAGAAGCCTACGAGCAGTACTTC
CASSLSPLEAYEQYF
>.|TRBV5-6|TRBJ1-6|.
TGTGCCAGCAGCCGCGGGGTTGATTCACCCCTCCACTTT
CASSRGVDSPLHF
>.|TRBV9|TRBJ2-3|TRBD2
TGTGCCAGCAGCCCGGGGGGGTTGCGGGCAGATACGCAGTATTTT
CASSPGGLRADTQYF
>few|TRBV7-9|TRBJ1-5|.
TGTGCCAGCAGCAAACAGGGAACTCTTGGCAATCAGCCCCAGCATTTT
CASSKQGTLGNQPQHF
>few|TRBV27|TRBJ2-7|.
TGTGCCAGCAGCCGGAAGGGGGGCGAATCCTACGAGCAGTACTTC
CASSRKGGESYEQYF
>.|TRBV12-3/TRBV12-4|TRBJ1-2|TRBD1
TGTGCCAGCAGCTTGCAGCAGGGGGCATTTGGCTACACCTTC
CASSLQQGAFGYTF
>few|TRBV15|TRBJ1-3|.
TGTGCCACCAGCAGGATGGAGAGCTCTGGAAACACCATATATTTT
CATSRMESSGNTIYF
>.|TRBV12-3/TRBV12-4|TRBJ1-2|.
TGTGCCAGCAGTTTTACGTGGACTGCCTATGGCTACACCTTC
CASSFTWTAYGYTF
>.|TRBV20-1|TRBJ2-1|TRBD1
TGCAGTGCAGAGACAGGGAGAGTTAATGAGCAGTTCTTC
CSAETGRVNEQFF
>many|TRBV7-2|TRBJ1-6|.
TGTGCCAGCAGCTATCAGGGGCATAATTCACCCCTCCACTTT
CASSYQGHNSPLHF